Reported below is one T cell receptor (beta chain). The antigen is not known. The CDR3 runs to 17 residues. J gave up 4 bases and V 5 bases, and 12 bases lay outside the gene matches. Looked up from germline, CDR1 is SGHTA and CDR2 is FQGNSA. The PCR ran on 60 Vbeta and 13 Jbeta primers. Sequencing was performed with immunoSEQ multiplex PCR; in TCRdb, only in-frame clones are kept and a portion is missing. The table has some 120,000 clones, roughly 8.3% seen once. The data were obtained in a study of cytomegalovirus exposure and HLA in healthy donors. About the research overall: Earlier, approximately 190 million T cells were analyzed, and some 120 million unique TCR beta sequences were found among them.

Whole-study results and caveats: For most TCR beta V segments, an earlier analysis put the productive rate at about 90% or about 30% of the time.

The clonotype comes from a man aged 35 to 55 in good health and CMV-seronegative. The sequenced sample was PBMCs. The chain recombines TRBV7-2 with TRBJ2-3; 10 bases are a match to TRBD2. CDR3 sequence reads: CASSHPGTSVPPDTQYF. CDR3 bases: TGTGCCAGCAGCCATCCCGGGACTAGCGTCCCCCCAGATACGCAGTATTTT.